A selection of T cell receptor beta chains follows, all from one sample in a study of shared clonotypes between healthy human individuals. Sequenced by immunoSEQ multiplex PCR; TCRdb stores in-frame clones only, minus some. The sample lists approximately 2.5 million clones, approximately 92% occurring once. The sample was naive CD4+ T cells sorted from blood. These receptors all stem from a man younger than 30 in good health. CDR3s include the opening cysteine and the closing phenylalanine or tryptophan. The D gene is left open where the match is weak. Some rows mark clone size as missing; the rest say once, few, many or name a class of expanded clone.

size	V	D	J	DNA	CDR3
NA	TRBV15	TRBD1	TRBJ1-5	TGTGCCACCAGCAGAGTGACAGGGGCGAACAATCAGCCCCAGCATTTT	CATSRVTGANNQPQHF
NA	TRBV7-7	NA	TRBJ1-4	TGTGCTAGCAGCACAAGGAGTGGGGGACTTGAAAAACTGTTTTTT	CASSTRSGGLEKLFF
NA	TRBV9	NA	TRBJ2-2	TGTGCCAGCAGCCCGCGGGACGGACTCACCGGGGAGCTGTTTTTT	CASSPRDGLTGELFF
once	TRBV7-2	TRBD1	TRBJ2-7	TGTGCCAGCAGCTCCCGGACAGGGTCCCACGAGCAGTACTTC	CASSSRTGSHEQYF
once	TRBV20-1	NA	TRBJ2-5	TGCAGTGCTAGACCGGTAGAGACCCAGTACTTC	CSARPVETQYF
NA	TRBV4-1	TRBD1	TRBJ1-2	TGCGCCAGCAGCCAAACCCAGGGGGCGTATAACTATGGCTACACCTTC	CASSQTQGAYNYGYTF
NA	TRBV6-6	TRBD1	TRBJ2-2	TGTGCCAGCAGTTCAGGGGGAGTTCTAGGCGGGGAGCTGTTTTTT	CASSSGGVLGGELFF
NA	TRBV9	NA	TRBJ2-3	TGTGCCAGCAGCCCCTCCACCAGGGAAGATACGCAGTATTTT	CASSPSTREDTQYF
NA	TRBV9	NA	TRBJ2-2	TGTGCCAGCAGCGTAGCGGGAGTGGGCACCGGGGAGCTGTTTTTT	CASSVAGVGTGELFF
NA	TRBV28	NA	TRBJ1-2	TGTGCCAGCAGCTTTACAGGGAGGTATGGCTACACCTTC	CASSFTGRYGYTF
NA	TRBV11-2	NA	TRBJ2-7	TGTGCCAGCAGGAGAGGGCAACTCTCCTACGAGCAGTACTTC	CASRRGQLSYEQYF